Given below is one TCR beta chain in context. What it recognizes is unknown. Healthy bone marrow donors made up the donor group. PCR primers comprised 60 Vbeta and 13 Jbeta primers. Sequencing was performed with immunoSEQ multiplex PCR; in TCRdb, only in-frame clones are kept and a portion is missing. The record lists 110,000 to 150,000 clones, of which the ten most abundant hold about 2%. The sample belongs to a study of cytomegalovirus exposure and HLA in healthy donors. Points from the study as a whole: The investigators catalogued 150 to 200 TCR beta chains as cytomegalovirus-associated. Reportedly, HLA-A and HLA-B alleles of most subjects were accurately predicted from TCR beta.

The CDR3 contains 17 residues. V shed 4 bases and J 5 bases; nucleotides not matched to a gene: 14. In germline, CDR1 is SGHTA, CDR2 FQGNSA. Sequenced: PBMCs. The receptor's source is a woman aged 18-35 years in good health and CMV-seronegative. The V and J genes are TRBV7-2 and TRBJ2-3, with 8 bases identical to TRBD1. Here the CDR3 reads CASSSVGQGHIVDTQYF. In DNA form, the CDR3 reads TGTGCCAGCAGCTCGGTAGGACAGGGACACATAGTAGATACGCAGTATTTT.